This T cell receptor (beta chain) stems from a study of cytomegalovirus exposure and HLA in healthy donors. General observations from the study: A few CMV-associated chains were confirmed in vitro to be specific for CMV antigens. The later analysis indicated that the majority of CMV-associated TCR beta chains appeared HLA-restricted.

With 60 Vbeta and 13 Jbeta primers, the PCR was carried out. TCRdb's table, derived via immunoSEQ multiplex PCR, lists solely in-frame clones and lacks some. The table has tens of thousands of clones, less than 80% seen once. Trimming removed 2 bases at V and 2 bases at J, with 13 bases between. The CDR3 spans 16 residues. Looked up from germline, CDR1 is SGHVS and CDR2 is FQNEAQ. In the case of this clone: Its specificity is unknown.

This receptor was identified in a woman aged 40 to 50 in good health and CMV-seronegative. The sequenced sample consisted of PBMCs. The V call is TRBV7-8, the J call TRBJ1-5; D gene uncertain. This chain's CDR3 is CASSLREFRGNQPQHF. The CDR3 DNA reads as TGTGCCAGCAGCTTACGGGAATTTAGGGGCAATCAGCCCCAGCATTTT.